This is a list of T cell receptor beta chains from one sample in a study of beta chain features in type 1 diabetes. This table comes from immunoSEQ multiplex PCR, and its TCRdb copy is limited to in-frame clones, with some not included. The table includes more than 250,000 clones, 20% detected once. Sample: naive CD4+ T cells from blood. These receptors were taken from a middle-aged woman with type 1 diabetes. Both conserved end residues are part of each CDR3. A D gene is named only where the DNA matches it firmly. Not every row has a clone size; where given, it reads once, few, many or a size class.

abundance: NA
v_gene: TRBV18
j_gene: TRBJ2-3
d_gene: NA
CDR3nt: TGTGCCAGCTCACTGACAAGCACAGATACGCAGTATTTT
CDR3aa: CASSLTSTDTQYF

abundance: NA
v_gene: TRBV7-2
j_gene: TRBJ2-3
d_gene: TRBD1
CDR3nt: TGTGCCAGCAGCCCAGCCGGGACAGGGGGCCCAGATACGCAGTATTTT
CDR3aa: CASSPAGTGGPDTQYF

abundance: NA
v_gene: TRBV6-6
j_gene: TRBJ1-1
d_gene: TRBD1
CDR3nt: TGTGCCAGCAGTACTGGGACAGAAGAAGCTTTCTTT
CDR3aa: CASSTGTEEAFF

abundance: few
v_gene: TRBV7-2
j_gene: TRBJ1-2
d_gene: TRBD1
CDR3nt: TGTGCCAGCAGCCCGGGGACAGGCGGCCCTGTGGGCTACACCTTC
CDR3aa: CASSPGTGGPVGYTF

abundance: few
v_gene: TRBV18
j_gene: TRBJ2-7
d_gene: TRBD1
CDR3nt: TGTGCCAGCTCACGACCGGGACAGGGGACCTACGAGCAGTACTTC
CDR3aa: CASSRPGQGTYEQYF

abundance: few
v_gene: TRBV29-1
j_gene: TRBJ2-1
d_gene: TRBD2
CDR3nt: TGCAGCGCAGTAAAAGGGGCTAGCGGGAGTATAGGGAATGAGCAGTTCTTC
CDR3aa: CSAVKGASGSIGNEQFF

abundance: few
v_gene: TRBV15
j_gene: TRBJ2-3
d_gene: TRBD2
CDR3nt: TGTGCCACCAGCAGCACTAGCGGCACAGATACGCAGTATTTT
CDR3aa: CATSSTSGTDTQYF

abundance: NA
v_gene: TRBV11-2
j_gene: TRBJ2-3
d_gene: NA
CDR3nt: TGTGCCAGCAGCTTAGATCAGACCGGACAGACTAGCACAGATACGCAGTATTTT
CDR3aa: CASSLDQTGQTSTDTQYF

abundance: few
v_gene: TRBV30
j_gene: TRBJ2-7
d_gene: TRBD2
CDR3nt: TGTGCCTGTCATGGGGTTGGTGGGACTAGCGGCTCCTACGAGCAGTACTTC
CDR3aa: CACHGVGGTSGSYEQYF

abundance: NA
v_gene: TRBV11-2
j_gene: TRBJ2-5
d_gene: NA
CDR3nt: TGTGCCAGCAGCTTAGGACAGCCGGTCGGTGGGGAGACCCAGTACTTC
CDR3aa: CASSLGQPVGGETQYF

abundance: few
v_gene: TRBV4-1
j_gene: TRBJ1-5
d_gene: NA
CDR3nt: TGCGCCAGCAGCCAGCGTGACAGTGGCAATCAGCCCCAGCATTTT
CDR3aa: CASSQRDSGNQPQHF

abundance: NA
v_gene: TRBV30
j_gene: TRBJ1-2
d_gene: NA
CDR3nt: TGTGCCTTTCCGGACCGCGGGTATGGCTACACCTTC
CDR3aa: CAFPDRGYGYTF

abundance: few
v_gene: TRBV19
j_gene: TRBJ1-2
d_gene: NA
CDR3nt: TGTGCCAGTAGTATCCGCGGGAGTAGGACGGTCTATGGCTACACCTTC
CDR3aa: CASSIRGSRTVYGYTF